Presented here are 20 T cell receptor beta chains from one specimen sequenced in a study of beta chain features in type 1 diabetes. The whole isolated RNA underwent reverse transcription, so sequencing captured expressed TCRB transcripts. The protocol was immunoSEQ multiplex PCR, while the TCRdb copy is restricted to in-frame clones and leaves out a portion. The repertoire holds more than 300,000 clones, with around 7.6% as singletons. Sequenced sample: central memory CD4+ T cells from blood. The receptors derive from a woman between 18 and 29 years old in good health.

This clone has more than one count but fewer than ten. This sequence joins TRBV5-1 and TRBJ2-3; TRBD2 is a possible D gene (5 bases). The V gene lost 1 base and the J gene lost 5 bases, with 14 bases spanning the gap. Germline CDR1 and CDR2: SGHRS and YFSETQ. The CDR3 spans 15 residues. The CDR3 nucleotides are TGCGCCAGCAGCTTGATCTCGTCGGAGGTAGATACGCAGTATTTT. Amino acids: CASSLISSEVDTQYF.

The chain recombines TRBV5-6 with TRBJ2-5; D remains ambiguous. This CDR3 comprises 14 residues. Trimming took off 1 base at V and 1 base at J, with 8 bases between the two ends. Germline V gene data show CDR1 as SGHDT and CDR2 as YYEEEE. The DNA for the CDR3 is TGTGCCAGCAGCTTGATCTCCGGCCAAGAGACCCAGTACTTC. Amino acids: CASSLISGQETQYF. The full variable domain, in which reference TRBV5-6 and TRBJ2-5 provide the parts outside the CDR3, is DAGVTQSPTHLIKTRGQQVTLRCSPKSGHDTVSWYQQALGQGPQFIFQYYEEEERQRGNFPDRFSGHQFPNYSSELNVNALLLGDSALYLCASSLISGQETQYFGPGTRLLVL.

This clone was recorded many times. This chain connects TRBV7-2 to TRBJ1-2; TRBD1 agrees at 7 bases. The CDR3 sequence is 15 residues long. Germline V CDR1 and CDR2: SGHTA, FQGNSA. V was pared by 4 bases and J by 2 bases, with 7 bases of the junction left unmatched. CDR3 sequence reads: CASSSTGTANYGYTF. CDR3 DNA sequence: TGTGCCAGCAGCTCGACCGGGACAGCAAACTATGGCTACACCTTC.

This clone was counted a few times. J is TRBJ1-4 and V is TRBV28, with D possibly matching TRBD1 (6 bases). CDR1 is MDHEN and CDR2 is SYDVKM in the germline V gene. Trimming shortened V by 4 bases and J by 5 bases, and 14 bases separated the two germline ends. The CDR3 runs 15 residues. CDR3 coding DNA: TGTGCCAGCAGTTCGGGGGGGCACCGAAATGAAAAACTGTTTTTT. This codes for CASSSGGHRNEKLFF.

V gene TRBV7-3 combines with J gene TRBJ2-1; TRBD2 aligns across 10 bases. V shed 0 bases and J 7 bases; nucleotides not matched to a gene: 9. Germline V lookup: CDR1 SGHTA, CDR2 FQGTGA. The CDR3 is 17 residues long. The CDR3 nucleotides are TGTGCCAGCAGCTTAACCTTCTGGGCTAGCGGGAGTAATGAGCAGTTCTTC. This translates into CASSLTFWASGSNEQFF.

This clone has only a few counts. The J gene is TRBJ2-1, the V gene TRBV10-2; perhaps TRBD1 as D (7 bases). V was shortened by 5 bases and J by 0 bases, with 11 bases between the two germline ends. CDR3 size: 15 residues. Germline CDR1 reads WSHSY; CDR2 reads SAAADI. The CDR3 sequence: CASSQGDSSYNEQFF. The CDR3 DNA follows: TGCGCCAGCAGTCAGGGGGACTCCTCCTACAATGAGCAGTTCTTC.

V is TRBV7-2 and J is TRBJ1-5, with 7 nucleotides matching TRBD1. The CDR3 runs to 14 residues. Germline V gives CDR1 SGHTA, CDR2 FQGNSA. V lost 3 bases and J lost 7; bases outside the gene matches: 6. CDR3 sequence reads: CASSFDRVGQPQHF. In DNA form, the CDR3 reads TGTGCCAGCAGCTTCGACAGGGTAGGGCAGCCCCAGCATTTT.

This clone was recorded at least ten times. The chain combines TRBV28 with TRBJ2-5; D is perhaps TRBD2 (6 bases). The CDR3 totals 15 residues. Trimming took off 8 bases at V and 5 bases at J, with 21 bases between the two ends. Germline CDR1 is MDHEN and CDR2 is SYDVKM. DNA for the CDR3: TGTGCCAGCTTCTCGGGACTTCAGGGTCATGAGACCCAGTACTTC. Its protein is CASFSGLQGHETQYF.

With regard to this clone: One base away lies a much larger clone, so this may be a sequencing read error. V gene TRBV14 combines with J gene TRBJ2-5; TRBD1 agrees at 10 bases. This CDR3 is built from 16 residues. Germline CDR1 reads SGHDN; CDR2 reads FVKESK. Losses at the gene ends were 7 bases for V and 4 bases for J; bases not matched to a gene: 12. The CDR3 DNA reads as TGTGCCAGCATCCTCGGGACAGGGGCTGGCGGAGAGACCCAGTACTTC. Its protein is CASILGTGAGGETQYF.

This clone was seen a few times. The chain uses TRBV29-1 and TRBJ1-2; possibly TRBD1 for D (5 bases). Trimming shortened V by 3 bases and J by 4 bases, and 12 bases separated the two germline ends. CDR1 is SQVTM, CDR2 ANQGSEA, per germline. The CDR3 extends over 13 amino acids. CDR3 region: CSVDGLGVYGYTF. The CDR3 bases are TGCAGCGTTGATGGGTTAGGGGTCTATGGCTACACCTTC. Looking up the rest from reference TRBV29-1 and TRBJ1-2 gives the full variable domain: SAVISQKPSRDICQRGTSLTIQCQVDSQVTMMFWYRQQPGQSLTLIATANQGSEATYESGFVIDKFPISRPNLTFSTLTVSNMSPEDSSIYLCSVDGLGVYGYTFGSGTRLTVV.

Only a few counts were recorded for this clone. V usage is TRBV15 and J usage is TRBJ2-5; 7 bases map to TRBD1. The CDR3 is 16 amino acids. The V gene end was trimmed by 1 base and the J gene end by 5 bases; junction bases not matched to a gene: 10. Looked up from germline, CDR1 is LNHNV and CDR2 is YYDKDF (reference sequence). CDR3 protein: CATSRGITGASETQYF. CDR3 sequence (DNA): TGTGCCACCAGCAGAGGAATTACAGGGGCCTCGGAGACCCAGTACTTC.

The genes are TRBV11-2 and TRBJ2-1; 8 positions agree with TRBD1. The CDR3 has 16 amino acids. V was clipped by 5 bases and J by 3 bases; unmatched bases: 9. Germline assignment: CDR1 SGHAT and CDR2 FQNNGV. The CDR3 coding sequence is TGTGCCAGCAGCACAATCGGGACAGGAATCTACAATGAGCAGTTCTTC. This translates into CASSTIGTGIYNEQFF. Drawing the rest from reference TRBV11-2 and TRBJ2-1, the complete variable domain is EAGVAQSPRYKIIEKRQSVAFWCNPISGHATLYWYQQILGQGPKLLIQFQNNGVVDDSQLPKDRFSAERLKGVDSTLKIQPAKLEDSAVYLCASSTIGTGIYNEQFFGPGTRLTVL.

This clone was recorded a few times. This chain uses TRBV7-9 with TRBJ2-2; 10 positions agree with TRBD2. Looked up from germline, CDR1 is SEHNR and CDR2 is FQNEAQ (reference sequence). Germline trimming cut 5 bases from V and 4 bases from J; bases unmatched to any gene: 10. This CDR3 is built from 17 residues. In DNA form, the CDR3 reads TGTGCCAGCAGCCCTCTCCGAACTAGCGGGGTCACCGGGGAGCTGTTTTTT. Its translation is CASSPLRTSGVTGELFF.

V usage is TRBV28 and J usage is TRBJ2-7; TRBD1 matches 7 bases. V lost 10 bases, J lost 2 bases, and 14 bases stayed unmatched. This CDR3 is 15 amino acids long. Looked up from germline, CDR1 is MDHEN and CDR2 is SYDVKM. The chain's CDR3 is CATTDRWTGAYEQYF. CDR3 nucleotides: TGTGCCACCACGGATCGGTGGACAGGAGCCTACGAGCAGTACTTC.

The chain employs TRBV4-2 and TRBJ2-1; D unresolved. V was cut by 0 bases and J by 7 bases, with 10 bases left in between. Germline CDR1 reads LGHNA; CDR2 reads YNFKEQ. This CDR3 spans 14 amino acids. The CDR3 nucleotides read TGTGCCAGCAGCCAAGATCTTAACGGAAATGAGCAGTTCTTC. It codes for CASSQDLNGNEQFF.

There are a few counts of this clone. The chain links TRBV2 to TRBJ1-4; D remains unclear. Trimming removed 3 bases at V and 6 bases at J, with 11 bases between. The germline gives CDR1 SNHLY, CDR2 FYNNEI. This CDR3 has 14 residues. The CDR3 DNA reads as TGTGCCAGCAGTGACGGGGTTACATATGAAAAACTGTTTTTT. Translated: CASSDGVTYEKLFF.

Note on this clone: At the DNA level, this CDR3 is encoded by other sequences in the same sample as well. The CDR3 loop is CSVAYRGPPSTDTQYF. CDR3 DNA sequence: TGCAGCGTTGCGTACAGGGGGCCACCAAGCACAGATACGCAGTATTTT. The rearrangement links TRBV29-1 to TRBJ2-3, with 9 bases identical to TRBD1. Germline lookup yields CDR1 SQVTM and CDR2 ANQGSEA. CDR3 size: 16 residues. J was trimmed by 0 bases and V by 4 bases; bases with no gene match: 8.

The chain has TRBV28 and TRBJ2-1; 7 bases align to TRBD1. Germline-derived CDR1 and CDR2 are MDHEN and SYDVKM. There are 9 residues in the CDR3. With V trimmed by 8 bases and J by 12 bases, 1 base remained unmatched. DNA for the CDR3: TGTGCCAGCGGGGACAGGCAGTTCTTC. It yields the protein CASGDRQFF.

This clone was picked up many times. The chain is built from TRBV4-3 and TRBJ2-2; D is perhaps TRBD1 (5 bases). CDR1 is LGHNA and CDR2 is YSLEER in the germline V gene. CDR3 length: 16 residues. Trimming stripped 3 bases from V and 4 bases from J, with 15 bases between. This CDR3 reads CASSHRTIGVTGELFF. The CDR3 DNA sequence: TGCGCCAGCAGCCACCGAACGATAGGGGTCACCGGGGAGCTGTTTTTT.

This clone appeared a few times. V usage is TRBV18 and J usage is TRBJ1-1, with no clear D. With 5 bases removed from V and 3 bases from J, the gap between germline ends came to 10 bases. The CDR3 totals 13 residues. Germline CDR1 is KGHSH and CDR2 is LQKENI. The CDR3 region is CASSAGPDTEAFF. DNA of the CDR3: TGTGCCAGCTCAGCTGGGCCGGACACTGAAGCTTTCTTT. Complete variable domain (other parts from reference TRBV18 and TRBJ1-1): NAGVMQNPRHLVRRRGQEARLRCSPMKGHSHVYWYRQLPEEGLKFMVYLQKENIIDESGMPKERFSAEFPKEGPSILRIQQVVRGDSAAYFCASSAGPDTEAFFGQGTRLTVV.